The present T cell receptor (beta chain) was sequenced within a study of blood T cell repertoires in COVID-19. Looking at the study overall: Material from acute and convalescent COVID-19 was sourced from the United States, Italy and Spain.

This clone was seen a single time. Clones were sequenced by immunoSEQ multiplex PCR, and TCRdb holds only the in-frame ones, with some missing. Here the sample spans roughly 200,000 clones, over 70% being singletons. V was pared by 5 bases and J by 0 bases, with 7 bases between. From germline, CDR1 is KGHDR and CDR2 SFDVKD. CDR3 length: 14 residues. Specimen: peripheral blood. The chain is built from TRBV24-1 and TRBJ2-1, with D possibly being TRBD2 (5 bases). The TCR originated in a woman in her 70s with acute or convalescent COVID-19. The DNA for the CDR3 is TGTGCCACCAGTGCCGGAGGCTCCTACAATGAGCAGTTCTTC. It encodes CATSAGGSYNEQFF.